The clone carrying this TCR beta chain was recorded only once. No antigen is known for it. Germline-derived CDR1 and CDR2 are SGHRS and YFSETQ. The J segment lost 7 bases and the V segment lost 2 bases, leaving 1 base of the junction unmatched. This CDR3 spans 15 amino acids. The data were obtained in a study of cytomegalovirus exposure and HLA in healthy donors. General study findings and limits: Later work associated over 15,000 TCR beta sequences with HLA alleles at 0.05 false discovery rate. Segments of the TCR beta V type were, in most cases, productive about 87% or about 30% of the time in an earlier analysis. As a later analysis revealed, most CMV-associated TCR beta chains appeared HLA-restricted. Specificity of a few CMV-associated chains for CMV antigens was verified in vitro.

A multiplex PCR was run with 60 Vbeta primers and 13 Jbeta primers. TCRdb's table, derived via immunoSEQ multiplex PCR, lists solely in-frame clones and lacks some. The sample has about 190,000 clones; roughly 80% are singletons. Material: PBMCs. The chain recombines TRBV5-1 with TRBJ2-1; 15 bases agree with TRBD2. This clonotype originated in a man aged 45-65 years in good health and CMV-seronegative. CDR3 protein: CASSFGLAGGNEQFF. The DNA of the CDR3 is TGCGCCAGCAGCTTCGGACTAGCGGGGGGGAATGAGCAGTTCTTC.